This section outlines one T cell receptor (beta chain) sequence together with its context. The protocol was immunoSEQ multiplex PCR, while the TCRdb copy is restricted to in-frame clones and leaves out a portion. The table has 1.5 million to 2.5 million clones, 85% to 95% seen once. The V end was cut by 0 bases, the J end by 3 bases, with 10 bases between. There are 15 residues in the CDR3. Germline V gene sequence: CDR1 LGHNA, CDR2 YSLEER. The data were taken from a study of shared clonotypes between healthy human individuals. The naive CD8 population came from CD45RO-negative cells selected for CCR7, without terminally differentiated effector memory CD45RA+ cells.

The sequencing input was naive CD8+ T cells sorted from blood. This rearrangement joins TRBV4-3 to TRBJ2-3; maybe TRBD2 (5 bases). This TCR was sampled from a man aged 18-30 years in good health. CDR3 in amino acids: CASSQEGGETDTQYF. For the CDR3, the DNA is TGCGCCAGCAGCCAAGAAGGTGGGGAGACAGATACGCAGTATTTT.